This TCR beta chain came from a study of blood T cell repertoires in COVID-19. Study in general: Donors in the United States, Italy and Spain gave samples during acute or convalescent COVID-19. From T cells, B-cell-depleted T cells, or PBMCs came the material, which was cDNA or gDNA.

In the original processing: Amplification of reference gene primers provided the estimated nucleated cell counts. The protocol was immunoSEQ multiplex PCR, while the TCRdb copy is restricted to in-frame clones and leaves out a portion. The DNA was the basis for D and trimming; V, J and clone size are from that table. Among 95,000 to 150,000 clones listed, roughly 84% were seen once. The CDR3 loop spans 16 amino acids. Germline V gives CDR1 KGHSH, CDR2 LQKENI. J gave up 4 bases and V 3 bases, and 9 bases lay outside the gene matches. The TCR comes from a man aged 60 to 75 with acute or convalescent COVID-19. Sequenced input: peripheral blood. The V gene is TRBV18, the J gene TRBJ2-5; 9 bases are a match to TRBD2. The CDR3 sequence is CASSPSGLAGTETQYF. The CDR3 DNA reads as TGTGCCAGCTCACCCTCCGGGCTAGCGGGAACAGAGACCCAGTACTTC. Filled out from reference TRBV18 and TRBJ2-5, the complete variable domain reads NAGVMQNPRHLVRRRGQEARLRCSPMKGHSHVYWYRQLPEEGLKFMVYLQKENIIDESGMPKERFSAEFPKEGPSILRIQQVVRGDSAAYFCASSPSGLAGTETQYFGPGTRLLVL.